The sequence of this T cell receptor (beta chain) was determined in a study of T cells in Graves' hyperthyroidism and ophthalmopathy. Study summary: Blood from the periphery was taken at initial diagnosis, before any treatment.

It was RNA transcripts that yielded the amplified TCR beta CDR3 regions. A set of HTBI primers served as the primers for a first-round RT-PCR of the TCR CDR3. One entry per CDR3 protein, called by TCRdb with MiXCR from the multiplex PCR reads. The sample has 550,000 to 800,000 distinct CDR3 sequences, roughly a sixth seen once; the top ten hold 15%. The hyperthyroidism patients had all been newly diagnosed, and their disease duration was under 2 months. Their ages ranged from 18 to 65 years. Clinical symptoms, serum thyroxine and TRAb, thyroid ultrasound and orbital computed tomography together formed the diagnostic basis. Findings and caveats of the study: Most expanded thyroid clonotypes above 0.001 recurred in blood.

Germline loops: CDR1 ENHRY, CDR2 SYGVKD. The CDR3 has 12 amino acids. V shed 7 bases and J shed 3 bases, with 8 bases lying between them. Concerning this clonotype itself: Its target is not known.

Sequenced material: blood. The chain recombines TRBV10-3 with TRBJ2-3; D remains unclear. The clonotype was recovered from a man in his forties or fifties with Graves' hyperthyroidism. The CDR3 reads CAIKDTTDTQYF. CDR3 nucleotide sequence: TGTGCCATCAAGGATACGACAGATACGCAGTATTTT.